The subject of this entry is one TCR beta chain. Its antigen is currently not known. No base qualities exist here, and no much larger clone lies one base off it. The collaborating institutions used their own protocols to collect whole blood in K2EDTA tubes. For TCRbeta analysis, collaborators shipped samples in one of three forms: frozen whole blood, isolated PBMCs, or DNA extracted from either of those sample types. TCRbeta CDR3 regions were amplified from genomic DNA using the immunoSEQ Assay, a bias-controlled multiplex PCR. In the source study's methods: The number of nucleated cells in each sample was estimated from the amplification of reference gene primers within the assay. Sequence reads were collapsed and filtered to measure the absolute abundance of every unique TCRbeta CDR3 rearrangement. For each sample, productive Simpson clonality was calculated as the square root of Simpson's diversity index across productive rearrangements. TCRdb holds this immuneACCESS table with in-frame rearrangements only. Some clones are missing; in checked studies, unresolved V genes explain under half, and the rest has no known cause. Clonal size and the V and J genes are those of that table, whereas D and trimming came from the DNA. This sample holds about 160,000 clones; roughly 90% were observed only once. The ten largest clones add up to 4% of the sample.

The data were taken from a study of blood T cell repertoires in COVID-19 (dated by TCRdb to the early 2020s). Notes on the research overall: The collaborator samples originated in the United States, Italy and Spain and spanned the acute and convalescent phases of COVID-19. The material from the prospective study consisted of cDNA or gDNA derived from T cells, B-cell-depleted T cells, or PBMCs. Subjects who had been exposed to COVID-19, were actively infected with it, or had recovered from it provided the deeply sampled blood TCRbeta repertoires that made up the dataset. The repertoires were released in a freely available public database intended as a resource for research on the immune response to SARS-CoV-2. The samples were drawn from two sources: the first 160 participants of the ongoing ImmuneRACE study, and 1,000 to 1,500 subjects contributed by 6 global collaborators. Nearly every sample came with metadata listing a de-identified subject ID, COVID-19 status, age in years and sex. HLA class I and class II types, where available, came from metadata supplied by the sample provider rather than from assay-based typing.

Study-level results and caveats: The amount of clinical and demographic metadata varied by source and participant and was provided uncurated.

V drops 3 bases and J drops 1 base, leaving 15 bases in between. There are 16 amino acids in the CDR3, from cysteine to phenylalanine inclusive. CDR3 DNA is the only sequence kept; it has 48 bases, read in frame from the first base. Sequences SGHTA (CDR1) and FQGNSA (CDR2) are obtained from the germline V gene. Recombination connected TRBV7-2 to TRBJ2-5; TRBD1 might be the D gene, on 5 matching bases. This sequence was found in a woman between 65 and 79 years old with acute or convalescent COVID-19. Sequenced: peripheral blood. The CDR3 amino acid sequence is: CASSLGWGTPQETQYF. The nucleotide sequence is TGTGCCAGCAGCTTGGGGTGGGGCACCCCCCAAGAGACCCAGTACTTC.